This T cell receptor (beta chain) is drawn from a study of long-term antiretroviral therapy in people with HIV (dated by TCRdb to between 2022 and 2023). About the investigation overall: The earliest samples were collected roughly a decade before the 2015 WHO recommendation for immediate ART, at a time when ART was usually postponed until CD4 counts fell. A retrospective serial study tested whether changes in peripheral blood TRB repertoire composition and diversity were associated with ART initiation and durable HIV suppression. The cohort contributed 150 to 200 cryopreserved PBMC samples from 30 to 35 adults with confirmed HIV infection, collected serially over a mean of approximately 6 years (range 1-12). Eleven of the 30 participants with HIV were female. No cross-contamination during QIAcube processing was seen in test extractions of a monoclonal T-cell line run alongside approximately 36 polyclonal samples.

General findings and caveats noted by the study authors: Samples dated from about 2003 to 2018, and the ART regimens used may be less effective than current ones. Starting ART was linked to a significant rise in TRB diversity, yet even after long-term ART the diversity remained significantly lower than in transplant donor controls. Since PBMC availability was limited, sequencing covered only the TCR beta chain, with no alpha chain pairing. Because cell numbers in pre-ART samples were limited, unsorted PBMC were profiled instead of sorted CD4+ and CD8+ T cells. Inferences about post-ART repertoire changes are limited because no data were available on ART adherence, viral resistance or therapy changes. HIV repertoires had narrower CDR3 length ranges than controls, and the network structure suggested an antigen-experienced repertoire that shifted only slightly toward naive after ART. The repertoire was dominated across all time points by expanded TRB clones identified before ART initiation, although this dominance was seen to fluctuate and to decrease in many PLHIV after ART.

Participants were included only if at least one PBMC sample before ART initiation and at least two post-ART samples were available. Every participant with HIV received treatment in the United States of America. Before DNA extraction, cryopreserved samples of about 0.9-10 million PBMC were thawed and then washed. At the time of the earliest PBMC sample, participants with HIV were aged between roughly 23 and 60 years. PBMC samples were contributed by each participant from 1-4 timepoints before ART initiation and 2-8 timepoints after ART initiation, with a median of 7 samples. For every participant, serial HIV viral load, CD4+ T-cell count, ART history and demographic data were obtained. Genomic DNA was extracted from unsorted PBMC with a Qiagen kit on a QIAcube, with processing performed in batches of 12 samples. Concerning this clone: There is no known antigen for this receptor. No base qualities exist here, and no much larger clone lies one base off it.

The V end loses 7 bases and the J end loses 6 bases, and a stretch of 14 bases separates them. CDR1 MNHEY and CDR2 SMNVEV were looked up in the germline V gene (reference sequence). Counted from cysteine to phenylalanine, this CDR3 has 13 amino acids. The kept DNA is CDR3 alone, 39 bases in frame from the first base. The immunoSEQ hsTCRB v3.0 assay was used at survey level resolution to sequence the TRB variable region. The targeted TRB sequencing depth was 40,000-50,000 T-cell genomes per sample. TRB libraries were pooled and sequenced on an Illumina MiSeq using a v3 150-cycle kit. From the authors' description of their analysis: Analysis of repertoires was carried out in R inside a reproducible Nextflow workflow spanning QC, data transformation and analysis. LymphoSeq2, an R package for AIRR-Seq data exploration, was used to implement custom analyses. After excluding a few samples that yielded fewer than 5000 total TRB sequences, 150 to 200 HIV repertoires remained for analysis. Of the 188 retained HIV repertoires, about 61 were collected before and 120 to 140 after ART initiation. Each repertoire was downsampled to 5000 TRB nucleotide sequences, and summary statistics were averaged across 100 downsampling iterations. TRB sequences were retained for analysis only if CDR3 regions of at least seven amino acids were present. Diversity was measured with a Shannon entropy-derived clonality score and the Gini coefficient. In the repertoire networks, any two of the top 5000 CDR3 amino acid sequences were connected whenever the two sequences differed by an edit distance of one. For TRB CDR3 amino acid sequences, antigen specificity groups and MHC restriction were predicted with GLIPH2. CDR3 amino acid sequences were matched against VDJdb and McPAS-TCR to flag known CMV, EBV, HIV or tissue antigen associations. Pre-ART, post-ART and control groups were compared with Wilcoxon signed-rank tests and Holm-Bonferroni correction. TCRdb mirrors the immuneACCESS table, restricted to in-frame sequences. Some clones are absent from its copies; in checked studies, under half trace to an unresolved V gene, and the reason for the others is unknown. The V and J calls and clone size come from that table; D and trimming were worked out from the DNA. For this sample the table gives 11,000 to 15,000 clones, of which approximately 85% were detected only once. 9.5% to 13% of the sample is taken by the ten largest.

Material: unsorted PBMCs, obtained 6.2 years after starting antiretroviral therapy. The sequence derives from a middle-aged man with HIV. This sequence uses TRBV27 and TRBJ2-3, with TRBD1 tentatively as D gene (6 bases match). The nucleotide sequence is TGTGCCAGCACCTCATGGGGGCGCGATACGCAGTATTTT. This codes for CASTSWGRDTQYF.